Below, 16 T cell receptor beta chains from the same sample are listed, as sequenced in a study of blood T cell repertoires in COVID-19. Only in-frame clones appear in the TCRdb table, and some are missing; sequencing was by immunoSEQ multiplex PCR. The table includes 95,000 to 150,000 clones, 82% detected once. Input material: peripheral blood. The receptors come from a woman between 65 and 79 years old with acute or convalescent COVID-19.

Ten or more counts support this clone. The chain recombines TRBV7-9 with TRBJ1-1; 7 bases map to TRBD1. This CDR3 has 15 residues. The germline CDR1 and CDR2 sequences are SEHNR and FQNEAQ (reference sequence). V lost 5 bases to trimming and J lost 1 base; unmatched junction nucleotides: 7. In DNA form, the CDR3 reads TGTGCCAGCAGCATCTCCGGACAGGCGAACACTGAAGCTTTCTTT. Translated: CASSISGQANTEAFF.

V is TRBV6-2 or TRBV6-3 and J is TRBJ1-5; maybe TRBD1 (5 bases). Looked up from germline, CDR1 is MNHEY and CDR2 is SVGEGT. This CDR3 has 15 residues. Trimming pared 2 bases from V and 7 bases from J, leaving 15 bases between. This chain's CDR3 is CASSYGGVVRQPQHF. The CDR3 DNA is TGTGCCAGCAGTTACGGAGGGGTTGTCCGGCAGCCCCAGCATTTT.

The gene calls are TRBV5-8 and TRBJ1-2; 7 nucleotides agree with TRBD1. The CDR3 is 14 residues long. CDR1 and CDR2 from the germline V gene are SGHTS and YDEGEE. The junction had 3 bases not matched to a gene; V was cut back by 0 bases and J by 4 bases. The CDR3 nucleotides are TGTGCCAGCAGCTTGGCGGGACAGTTCTATGGCTACACCTTC. This translates into CASSLAGQFYGYTF.

The chain has TRBV5-4 and TRBJ2-7, with TRBD1 matching over 11 bases. This CDR3 contains 14 residues. Germline CDR1 and CDR2: SGHNT and YYREEE (reference sequence). V shed 5 bases and J 5 bases; nucleotides not matched to a gene: 6. CDR3 loop: CASRRDRGTHEQYF. The CDR3 DNA sequence: TGTGCCAGCAGACGGGACAGGGGGACCCACGAGCAGTACTTC.

The chain joins TRBV11-3 to TRBJ1-6, with TRBD1 identical over 9 bases. Germline CDR1 reads SGHNT; CDR2 reads YENEEA. V was pared by 1 base and J by 3 bases, with 4 bases of the junction left unmatched. The length of the CDR3 is 17 residues. The CDR3 DNA sequence: TGTGCCAGCAGCTTAGGGACAGGGGTTGGCTATAATTCACCCCTCCACTTT. It translates to CASSLGTGVGYNSPLHF.

This chain uses TRBV7-9 with TRBJ2-5; maybe TRBD1 (5 bases). CDR1 is SEHNR, CDR2 FQNEAQ, per germline (reference sequence). V lost 5 bases and J 7 bases, leaving 20 bases between the germline ends. This CDR3 has 15 residues. CDR3 amino acids: CASSATNSGYATQYF. The CDR3 DNA follows: TGTGCCAGCAGCGCAACCAATTCAGGGTATGCGACCCAGTACTTC.

V usage is TRBV11-2 and J usage is TRBJ1-2; a weak D match, TRBD1 (6 bases). There are 13 residues in the CDR3. The V and J ends lost 4 bases and 3 bases respectively, with 9 bases between them. Germline V CDR1 and CDR2: SGHAT, FQNNGV. The CDR3 loop reads CASSSGTHYGYTF. The DNA of the CDR3 is TGTGCCAGCAGCTCCGGGACACACTATGGCTACACCTTC.

This clone was observed a single time. The chain recombines TRBV7-6 with TRBJ1-1, with D unresolved. The V gene's germline CDR1 is SGHVS and CDR2 FNYEAQ. V lost 5 bases to trimming and J lost 1 base, with 20 bases between them. This CDR3 is 17 amino acids long. The CDR3 region is CASSHIPTGSKNTEAFF. The CDR3 DNA sequence: TGTGCCAGCAGCCATATACCCACCGGGAGTAAGAACACTGAAGCTTTCTTT.

About this clone itself: Additional DNA sequences in this sample encode the identical CDR3. The rearrangement links TRBV10-1 to TRBJ1-5; unclear D gene. This CDR3 is built from 13 residues. CDR1 and CDR2 from the germline V gene are WNHNN and SYGVQD (reference sequence). The V gene lost 0 bases and the J gene lost 7 bases, with 7 bases spanning the gap. CDR3 sequence (DNA): TGCGCCAGCAGTGAGTCCAGAGGGCAGCCCCAGCATTTT. Translated, it gives CASSESRGQPQHF.

V usage is TRBV5-1 and J usage is TRBJ2-3; a weak D match, TRBD2 (5 bases). Germline CDR1 SGHRS, CDR2 YFSETQ. This CDR3 is 13 amino acids long. Trimming stripped 10 bases from V and 1 base from J, with 13 bases between. CDR3 sequence reads: CAARVEGTDTQYF. The CDR3 DNA reads TGCGCCGCGCGGGTGGAAGGCACAGATACGCAGTATTTT. The variable domain in full, with the rest retrieved from reference TRBV5-1 and TRBJ2-3, is KAGVTQTPRYLIKTRGQQVTLSCSPISGHRSVSWYQQTPGQGLQFLFEYFSETQRNKGNFPGRFSGRQFSNSRSEMNVSTLELGDSALYLCAARVEGTDTQYFGPGTRLTVL.

The chain has TRBV2 and TRBJ2-7, with 7 bases identical to TRBD1. Trimming cost V 6 bases and J 3 bases; bases outside gene matches: 5. This CDR3 region has 13 residues. Looked up from germline, CDR1 is SNHLY and CDR2 is FYNNEI. CDR3 residues: CASRDREIYEQYF. CDR3 in DNA: TGTGCCAGCAGAGACAGGGAGATCTACGAGCAGTACTTC.

The genes are TRBV5-6 and TRBJ2-7; 7 positions agree with TRBD2. The CDR3 totals 15 residues. Germline V gene data show CDR1 as SGHDT and CDR2 as YYEEEE. V shed 3 bases and J 1 base; nucleotides not matched to a gene: 7. The CDR3 coding sequence is TGTGCCAGCAGCTCCGATAGGGAGGGTTCCTACGAGCAGTACTTC. Protein: CASSSDREGSYEQYF.

The genes are TRBV18 and TRBJ1-1; D gene ambiguous. CDR1 and CDR2 from the germline V gene are KGHSH and LQKENI. CDR3 length: 13 amino acids. Trimming stripped 6 bases from V and 0 bases from J, with 8 bases between. The CDR3 loop reads CASSPAMNTEAFF. CDR3 coding DNA: TGTGCCAGCTCCCCTGCTATGAACACTGAAGCTTTCTTT.

Only a few counts were recorded for this clone. The chain joins TRBV5-5 to TRBJ1-4; a possible D gene is TRBD1 (5 bases). Germline loops: CDR1 SGHKS, CDR2 YYEKEE (reference sequence). Trimming pared 1 base from V and 8 bases from J, leaving 9 bases between. There are 13 residues in the CDR3. CDR3 loop: CASSLLGGEKLFF. The DNA of the CDR3 is TGTGCCAGCAGCTTGTTGGGGGGAGAAAAACTGTTTTTT. The variable domain in full, with the rest retrieved from reference TRBV5-5 and TRBJ1-4, is DAGVTQSPTHLIKTRGQQVTLRCSPISGHKSVSWYQQVLGQGPQFIFQYYEKEERGRGNFPDRFSARQFPNYSSELNVNALLLGDSALYLCASSLLGGEKLFFGSGTQLSVL.

The chain couples TRBV5-1 to TRBJ1-2; D may be TRBD1 (6 bases). The CDR3 loop spans 14 amino acids. Germline V gene data show CDR1 as SGHRS and CDR2 as YFSETQ. Trimming removed 0 bases at V and 7 bases at J, with 13 bases between. As DNA, the CDR3 is TGCGCCAGCAGCTTGGGGGGGCCGCGAGGTGGCTACACCTTC. It is translated as CASSLGGPRGGYTF.

This chain connects TRBV4-1 to TRBJ1-5, with D hard to call. The CDR3 covers 13 residues. Germline V CDR1 and CDR2: MGHRA, YSYEKL. The germline V and J ends were trimmed by 0 bases and 6 bases, with 6 bases remaining between them. As DNA, the CDR3 is TGCGCCAGCAGCCAAGAAATGAGTCAGCCCCAGCATTTT. Its translation: CASSQEMSQPQHF.